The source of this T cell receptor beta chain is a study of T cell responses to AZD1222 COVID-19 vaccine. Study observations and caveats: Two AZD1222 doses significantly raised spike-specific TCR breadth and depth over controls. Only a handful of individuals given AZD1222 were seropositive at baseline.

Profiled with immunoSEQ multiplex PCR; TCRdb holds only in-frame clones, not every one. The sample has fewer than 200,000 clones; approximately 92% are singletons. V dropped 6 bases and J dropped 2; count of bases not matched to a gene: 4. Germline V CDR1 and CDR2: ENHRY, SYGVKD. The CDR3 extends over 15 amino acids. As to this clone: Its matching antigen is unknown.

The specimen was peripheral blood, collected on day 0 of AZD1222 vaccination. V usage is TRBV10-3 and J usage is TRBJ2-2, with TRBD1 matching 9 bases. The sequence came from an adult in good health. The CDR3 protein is CAIRGQGANTGELFF. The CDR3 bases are TGTGCCATCAGGGGACAGGGCGCCAACACCGGGGAGCTGTTTTTT.